The 27 T cell receptor beta chains below all came from one sample that was sequenced in a study of T-cell reconstitution after alpha-beta-depleted transplantation in children. Unique molecular identifiers were used in preparing the TCRbeta library. TCRdb redid the calling of the PCR reads with MiXCR, one entry per CDR3 protein. The sample records about 350,000 distinct CDR3 sequences, less than 15% being singletons. Sequencing used PBMCs, obtained from the stem cell graft. All receptors derive from a human donor who donated a stem cell graft to a child with Fanconi anemia.

The chain combines TRBV14 with TRBJ2-1; a weak D match, TRBD2 (5 bases). This CDR3 has 13 amino acids. V lost 0 bases and J lost 7, with 7 bases in between. Germline V gives CDR1 SGHDN, CDR2 FVKESK. CDR3 protein: CASSQDWRNEQFF. The DNA of the CDR3 is TGTGCCAGCAGCCAAGATTGGAGGAATGAGCAGTTCTTC.

This clonotype has a handful of counts. This sequence joins TRBV7-9 and TRBJ2-7; perhaps D is TRBD1 or TRBD2 (5 bases each). Germline V gives CDR1 SEHNR, CDR2 FQNEAQ (reference sequence). The CDR3 is 12 residues long. Trimming pared 4 bases from V and 11 bases from J, leaving 15 bases between. CDR3 nucleotide sequence: TGTGCCAGCAGCTCGGGACCGTTCGGGGAGTACTTC. This gives the protein CASSSGPFGEYF.

This clonotype has only a few counts. V is TRBV20-1 and J is TRBJ1-1, with D tentatively TRBD1 (5 bases). Germline V CDR1 and CDR2: DFQATT, SNEGSKA (reference sequence). The V end lost 4 bases, the J end lost 2 bases, and 17 bases lay between the germline ends. CDR3 length equals 15 residues. DNA for the CDR3: TGCAGTGCTACAAATGCGGGGGGAACAAACACTGAAGCTTTCTTT. Protein: CSATNAGGTNTEAFF.

This clonotype has a handful of counts. J is TRBJ2-2 and V is TRBV5-1; D is unresolved. The CDR3 consists of 15 residues. V was clipped by 7 bases and J by 0 bases, with 13 bases between them. Germline V gene sequence: CDR1 SGHRS, CDR2 YFSETQ. CDR3 protein: CASGINPANTGELFF. The CDR3 DNA reads as TGCGCCAGCGGGATAAATCCCGCGAACACCGGGGAGCTGTTTTTT. Full variable domain (missing parts from reference TRBV5-1 and TRBJ2-2): KAGVTQTPRYLIKTRGQQVTLSCSPISGHRSVSWYQQTPGQGLQFLFEYFSETQRNKGNFPGRFSGRQFSNSRSEMNVSTLELGDSALYLCASGINPANTGELFFGEGSRLTVL.

This chain connects TRBV5-1 to TRBJ1-2; D ambiguous. Trimming cost V 7 bases and J 7 bases, with 17 bases left between them. The length of the CDR3 is 13 residues. Germline loops: CDR1 SGHRS, CDR2 YFSETQ. CDR3 nucleotides: TGCGCCAGCGGATTTACCCAGTTGGTTGGCTACACCTTC. Translated: CASGFTQLVGYTF.

This clonotype was recorded a few times. V gene TRBV29-1 combines with J gene TRBJ2-6, with D possibly being TRBD2 (5 bases). CDR1 and CDR2 from the germline V gene are SQVTM and ANQGSEA. V lost 2 bases to trimming and J lost 1 base, with 9 bases between them. The CDR3 sequence is 15 residues long. CDR3 sequence: CSVERPGSGANVLTF. The CDR3 bases are TGCAGCGTTGAAAGGCCGGGGTCTGGGGCCAACGTCCTGACTTTC.

This clonotype was detected a few times. The rearrangement uses TRBV6-1 and TRBJ2-7; maybe TRBD2 (6 bases). The CDR3 sequence is 14 residues long. Trimming cost V 8 bases and J 5 bases, with 19 bases left between them. Germline CDR1 reads MNHNS; CDR2 reads SASEGT. CDR3 nucleotides: TGTGCCAGCGACGGAGGGATAGCTGGGAACGAGCAGTACGTC. Protein sequence: CASDGGIAGNEQYV.

The chain links TRBV29-1 to TRBJ2-3, with 8 bases identical to TRBD2. V was pared by 4 bases and J by 1 base, with 7 bases of the junction left unmatched. From germline, CDR1 is SQVTM and CDR2 ANQGSEA. The CDR3 runs to 15 residues. CDR3 residues: CSVGVSGARTDTQYF. CDR3 coding DNA: TGCAGCGTTGGAGTTAGCGGGGCCCGCACAGATACGCAGTATTTT.

The genes are TRBV30 and TRBJ1-4, with TRBD1 as a possible D gene (5 bases). The CDR3 has 15 amino acids. Per germline, CDR1 GTSNPN and CDR2 SVGIG (reference sequence). The CDR3 reads CARSRGGTTNEKLFF. CDR3 coding DNA: TGTGCTCGCAGTAGGGGAGGTACGACTAATGAAAAACTGTTTTTT.

This clonotype was seen at least ten times. This sequence joins TRBV20-1 and TRBJ1-2; a possible D gene is TRBD1 (6 bases). V was pared by 5 bases and J by 6 bases, with 19 bases between. This CDR3 contains 14 residues. Germline assignment: CDR1 DFQATT and CDR2 SNEGSKA (reference sequence). CDR3 bases: TGCAGTGCTTTCGACAGTCGGGGGGCGGATGGCTACACCTTC. Protein sequence: CSAFDSRGADGYTF.

This clonotype has at least ten counts. The genes are TRBV15 and TRBJ2-3; D is uncertain. The CDR3 consists of 12 residues. Germline V gives CDR1 LNHNV, CDR2 YYDKDF (reference sequence). With 1 base removed from V and 6 bases from J, the gap between germline ends came to 5 bases. In DNA form, the CDR3 reads TGTGCCACCAGCAGAGCCCGGGATACGCAGTATTTT. Protein sequence: CATSRARDTQYF. The variable domain in full, completed from reference TRBV15 and TRBJ2-3, reads DAMVIQNPRYQVTQFGKPVTLSCSQTLNHNVMYWYQQKSSQAPKLLFHYYDKDFNNEADTPDNFQSRRPNTSFCFLDIRSPGLGDTAMYLCATSRARDTQYFGPGTRLTVL.

This clonotype was detected ten times or more. The gene calls are TRBV12-3 or TRBV12-4 and TRBJ1-2; 9 nucleotides match TRBD1. Trimming removed 6 bases from V and 7 bases from J; junction bases left unmatched: 9. The CDR3 totals 14 residues. The CDR3 bases are TGTGCCAGCAGCCCAGGACAGGGGACCTTTGGCTACACCTTC. It encodes CASSPGQGTFGYTF.

In its sample, this clonotype was seen many times. V gene TRBV20-1 combines with J gene TRBJ2-1; 8 bases match TRBD2. The CDR3 runs 15 residues. Trimming at V came to 3 bases and at J to 2 bases, leaving 6 bases not matched to a gene. The germline V gene has CDR1 DFQATT and CDR2 SNEGSKA (reference sequence). In DNA, the CDR3 is TGCAGTGCTAGCGGGGGGGTTACGGCCTACAATGAGCAGTTCTTC. Encoded protein: CSASGGVTAYNEQFF.

This clonotype was picked up a small number of times. The chain employs TRBV5-1 and TRBJ1-2; D call uncertain. Germline CDR1 and CDR2: SGHRS and YFSETQ. The CDR3 has 14 residues. V was cut by 4 bases and J by 0 bases, with 10 bases left in between. Here the CDR3 reads CASSPDATNYGYTF. In DNA form, the CDR3 reads TGCGCCAGCAGCCCGGACGCGACTAACTATGGCTACACCTTC.

This clonotype was counted a few times. The CDR3 DNA sequence: TGTGCCAGCACCCTACGGGGAGGGGTCTTCAATCAGCCCCAGCATTTT. It encodes CASTLRGGVFNQPQHF. The rearrangement uses TRBV6-2 or TRBV6-3 and TRBJ1-5; a weak D match, TRBD1 (5 bases). The germline V gene encodes CDR1 MNHEY and CDR2 SVGEGT. V gave up 7 bases and J gave up 3 bases, with 19 bases separating them. The CDR3 consists of 16 residues.

This clonotype was found a few times. The rearrangement links TRBV5-1 to TRBJ1-1, with D unclear. Germline V gene sequence: CDR1 SGHRS, CDR2 YFSETQ. Trimming stripped 0 bases from V and 3 bases from J, with 9 bases between. The CDR3 contains 14 residues. CDR3 nucleotide sequence: TGCGCCAGCAGCTTGGACCTACGGTACACTGAAGCTTTCTTT. This sequence encodes CASSLDLRYTEAFF.

The chain uses TRBV5-1 and TRBJ2-1; no clear D gene. Germline CDR1 SGHRS, CDR2 YFSETQ. Trimming removed 4 bases at V and 2 bases at J, with 16 bases between. The CDR3 is 16 amino acids. CDR3 loop: CASSPLSTHTYNEQFF. The CDR3 DNA reads TGCGCCAGCAGCCCCTTGTCGACTCATACCTACAATGAGCAGTTCTTC.

This clonotype showed up just a few times. The chain couples TRBV7-2 to TRBJ2-2, with D hard to call. CDR1 SGHTA and CDR2 FQGNSA come from the germline V gene. V was pared by 1 base and J by 4 bases, with 13 bases between. The CDR3 has 16 residues. The CDR3 here is CASSLGPPNLTGELFF. In DNA, the CDR3 is TGTGCCAGCAGCTTAGGTCCCCCTAACCTCACCGGGGAGCTGTTTTTT. The full variable domain, completed using reference TRBV7-2 and TRBJ2-2, is GAGVSQSPSNKVTEKGKDVELRCDPISGHTALYWYRQSLGQGLEFLIYFQGNSAPDKSGLPSDRFSAERTGGSVSTLTIQRTQQEDSAVYLCASSLGPPNLTGELFFGEGSRLTVL.

Ten or more counts support this clonotype. V gene TRBV6-5 combines with J gene TRBJ2-7; 8 bases are shared with TRBD1. The germline V gene has CDR1 MNHEY and CDR2 SVGAGI. V was clipped by 2 bases and J by 4 bases; unmatched bases: 1. This CDR3 contains 13 residues. The DNA of the CDR3 is TGTGCCAGCAGTTACGGGACAGGATACGAGCAGTACTTC. It encodes CASSYGTGYEQYF.

This clonotype was observed a handful of times. This chain uses TRBV11-2 with TRBJ2-1, with 8 bases aligning to TRBD2. The germline CDR1 and CDR2 sequences are SGHAT and FQNNGV. Trimming at V came to 5 bases and at J to 12 bases, leaving 15 bases not matched to a gene. The CDR3 runs to 15 residues. CDR3 loop: CASSPGGTLTLGQFF. The CDR3 region has the DNA TGTGCCAGCAGCCCGGGGGGGACACTAACCCTGGGGCAGTTCTTC.

The chain recombines TRBV9 with TRBJ1-1; the D is unclear. The CDR3 covers 12 residues. Germline CDR1 is SGDLS and CDR2 is YYNGEE. V was clipped by 3 bases and J by 1 base, with 4 bases between them. CDR3 DNA: TGTGCCAGCAGCGGGCGGAACACTGAAGCTTTCTTT. It is translated as CASSGRNTEAFF.

This clonotype has just a few counts. The chain uses TRBV5-1 and TRBJ2-1; possibly TRBD2 for D (5 bases). Germline CDR1 SGHRS, CDR2 YFSETQ. The CDR3 is 14 residues long. Trimming pared 4 bases from V and 3 bases from J, leaving 11 bases between. CDR3 sequence reads: CASSVSRDYNEQFF. The CDR3 DNA reads as TGCGCCAGCAGCGTCTCCCGGGACTACAATGAGCAGTTCTTC.

This clonotype was observed a few times. The rearrangement links TRBV11-2 to TRBJ1-2, with D tentatively TRBD1 (6 bases). There are 12 residues in the CDR3. Trimming stripped 3 bases from V and 9 bases from J, with 11 bases between. Germline CDR1 and CDR2: SGHAT and FQNNGV. In nucleotides, the CDR3 is TGTGCCAGCAGCTTTGCAGGGGAGAGCTACACCTTC. This sequence encodes CASSFAGESYTF. Complete variable domain (other parts from reference TRBV11-2 and TRBJ1-2): EAGVAQSPRYKIIEKRQSVAFWCNPISGHATLYWYQQILGQGPKLLIQFQNNGVVDDSQLPKDRFSAERLKGVDSTLKIQPAKLEDSAVYLCASSFAGESYTFGSGTRLTVV.

This clonotype was seen at least ten times. V gene TRBV6-5 combines with J gene TRBJ1-1, with 7 nucleotides matching TRBD1. The CDR3 is 14 amino acids. After removal of 5 bases from V and 10 bases from J, the junction contained 13 bases not matched to a gene. In germline, CDR1 is MNHEY, CDR2 SVGAGI. CDR3 region: CASSRGTVRSLAFF. The CDR3 DNA sequence: TGTGCCAGCAGTCGCGGGACAGTGCGTTCGTTAGCTTTCTTT.

This clonotype has just a few counts. The V gene is TRBV12-3 or TRBV12-4, the J gene TRBJ2-2; D ambiguous. There are 14 residues in the CDR3. Trimming pared 6 bases from V and 2 bases from J, leaving 10 bases between. The CDR3 loop is CASRYSSNTGELFF. The CDR3 DNA follows: TGTGCCAGCAGATACAGTAGCAACACCGGGGAGCTGTTTTTT.

This clonotype was counted only a few times. V usage is TRBV20-1 and J usage is TRBJ1-4; 7 nucleotides agree with TRBD1. CDR1 is DFQATT, CDR2 SNEGSKA, per germline (reference sequence). Trimming removed 1 base from V and 7 bases from J; junction bases left unmatched: 6. The CDR3 loop spans 14 amino acids. CDR3 nucleotides: TGCAGTGCTAGAGTCGGACAGGACAGTGAAAAACTGTTTTTT. It is translated as CSARVGQDSEKLFF.

This clonotype appeared many times. The V call is TRBV7-2, the J call TRBJ2-3; D remains ambiguous. V lost 5 bases and J 1 base, leaving 10 bases between the germline ends. The CDR3 is 14 amino acids. CDR1 is SGHTA and CDR2 is FQGNSA in the germline V gene. The CDR3 coding sequence is TGTGCCAGCAGCCATATAAGCGGCACAGATACGCAGTATTTT. Protein: CASSHISGTDTQYF.